The entry below describes one TCR beta chain. Its specificity is not known. This sample is part of a study of long-term antiretroviral therapy in people with HIV. Study results and caveats: Blood sampling spanned 2004 to 2017, possibly under older ART regimens.

A v3.0 immunoSEQ assay was performed at survey level. TCRdb keeps only in-frame clones here, not all; method: immunoSEQ multiplex PCR. The data show tens of thousands of clones, around 84% seen once. The sample was unsorted PBMCs, taken 2.3 years after starting antiretroviral therapy. The TCR comes from a man aged 40-50 years with HIV.

The chain's CDR3 is CASSRTGITYEQYF. Written as DNA, the CDR3 is TGTGCCAGCAGCCGGACAGGAATAACCTACGAGCAGTACTTC. The V call is TRBV6-5, the J call TRBJ2-7, with 7 bases fitting TRBD1. V lost 6 bases, J lost 2 bases, and 7 bases stayed unmatched. The CDR3 is 14 residues long. Germline CDR1 and CDR2: MNHEY and SVGAGI.